These T cell receptor beta chains were read from a single sample in a study of shared clonotypes between healthy human individuals. Sequenced by immunoSEQ multiplex PCR; TCRdb stores in-frame clones only, minus some. The profile shows roughly 890,000 clones, 80% to 95% of them singletons. Sequenced material: naive CD8+ T cells sorted from blood. The receptor set was obtained from a young man in good health. CDR3s include the opening cysteine and the closing phenylalanine or tryptophan. The order of the fields is V gene, clone size, J gene, D gene, CDR3 protein, CDR3 DNA. The D gene is left open where the match is weak. Some rows have no size entry. The others give once, few or many, or a class for an expanded clone.

>TRBV19|once|TRBJ1-1|NA
CASSITGLNTEAFF
TGTGCCAGTAGTATCACAGGGCTGAACACTGAAGCTTTCTTT
>TRBV27|once|TRBJ2-6|NA
CASSLTDYGANVLTF
TGTGCCAGCAGTCTGACGGATTATGGGGCCAACGTCCTGACTTTC
>TRBV30|NA|TRBJ1-1|NA
CAWSVRGLNTEAFF
TGTGCCTGGAGTGTACGGGGGTTGAACACTGAAGCTTTCTTT
>TRBV5-6|NA|TRBJ2-3|NA
CASSLKGIFTDTQYF
TGTGCCAGCAGCTTGAAGGGCATCTTCACAGATACGCAGTATTTT
>TRBV27|NA|TRBJ2-7|NA
CASSPGQPHEQYF
TGTGCCAGCAGCCCTGGACAGCCCCACGAGCAGTACTTC
>TRBV7-8|NA|TRBJ2-1|NA
CASSPKGLTERRNEQFF
TGTGCCAGCAGCCCGAAGGGATTGACAGAAAGGAGAAATGAGCAGTTCTTC
>TRBV2|NA|TRBJ1-5|NA
CASRIGQPQHF
TGTGCCAGCAGGATAGGACAGCCCCAGCATTTT
>TRBV4-1|NA|TRBJ2-7|TRBD2
CASSQERGGSYEQYF
TGCGCCAGCAGCCAAGAGCGGGGAGGGAGCTACGAGCAGTACTTC
>TRBV5-6|NA|TRBJ1-1|NA
CASSVTAYTEAFF
TGTGCCAGCAGCGTTACAGCTTACACTGAAGCTTTCTTT
>TRBV20-1|NA|TRBJ2-1|NA
CSASYEQFF
TGCAGCGCTAGCTATGAGCAGTTCTTC
>TRBV13|NA|TRBJ2-1|TRBD1
CASTTTGGINEQFF
TGTGCCAGCACCACGACAGGGGGAATCAATGAGCAGTTCTTC
>TRBV4-1|NA|TRBJ2-5|TRBD2
CASSPLWGGPTGETQYF
TGCGCCAGCAGCCCATTATGGGGGGGACCCACCGGAGAGACCCAGTACTTC
>TRBV5-6|NA|TRBJ2-7|NA
CASSLIGSYEQYF
TGTGCCAGCAGCCTCATCGGCTCCTACGAGCAGTACTTC
>TRBV19|NA|TRBJ2-3|NA
CASSAASTDTQYF
TGTGCCAGTAGCGCAGCTTCCACAGATACGCAGTATTTT
>TRBV10-3|NA|TRBJ2-7|NA
CATKQGGPYEQYF
TGTGCCACCAAACAGGGAGGTCCCTACGAGCAGTACTTC
>TRBV29-1|NA|TRBJ1-2|NA
CSVLSNGYTF
TGCAGCGTTCTATCTAATGGCTACACCTTC
>TRBV7-9|NA|TRBJ2-7|NA
CASSLGTPRSRFYEQYF
TGTGCCAGCAGCTTAGGGACGCCTAGAAGCCGGTTCTACGAGCAGTACTTC
>TRBV28|NA|TRBJ2-7|TRBD2
CASSSGLVGEQYF
TGTGCCAGCAGTTCTGGACTAGTTGGCGAGCAGTACTTC
>TRBV27|NA|TRBJ2-3|TRBD2
CASSTLAGVIDTQYF
TGTGCCAGCAGTACACTAGCGGGAGTCATCGATACGCAGTATTTT
>TRBV9|NA|TRBJ2-1|NA
CASSVEKTGNEQFF
TGTGCCAGCAGCGTAGAAAAAACGGGAAATGAGCAGTTCTTC
>TRBV25-1|NA|TRBJ2-5|NA
CASSDWEQETQYF
TGTGCCAGCAGTGACTGGGAACAAGAGACCCAGTACTTC
>TRBV27|NA|TRBJ1-5|NA
CASSPGGVNQPQHF
TGTGCCAGCAGCCCCGGGGGAGTAAATCAGCCCCAGCATTTT
>TRBV10-3|NA|TRBJ2-1|NA
CAIRAAHYNEQFF
TGTGCCATCAGGGCCGCTCATTACAATGAGCAGTTCTTC
>TRBV27|NA|TRBJ2-2|NA
CASRPRNTGELFF
TGTGCCAGCAGGCCGAGAAACACCGGGGAGCTGTTTTTT
>TRBV19|NA|TRBJ2-1|NA
CASSFGASSYNEQFF
TGTGCCAGTAGTTTCGGGGCGAGCTCCTACAATGAGCAGTTCTTC
>TRBV7-8|NA|TRBJ1-1|NA
CASSLDRNTEAFF
TGTGCCAGCAGCTTAGACAGGAACACTGAAGCTTTCTTT
>TRBV19|NA|TRBJ2-2|TRBD1
CASRSSTGENTGELFF
TGTGCCAGTAGGAGCTCGACAGGGGAGAACACCGGGGAGCTGTTTTTT
>TRBV27|NA|TRBJ2-7|TRBD1
CASSLSGTGFYEQYF
TGTGCCAGCAGTTTGTCCGGGACAGGGTTCTACGAGCAGTACTTC
>TRBV4-1|NA|TRBJ2-4|NA
CASSQSNKNIQYF
TGCGCCAGCAGCCAGTCCAACAAAAACATTCAGTACTTC
>TRBV5-6|once|TRBJ2-1|NA
CASSYLNNEQFF
TGTGCCAGCAGCTATCTTAACAATGAGCAGTTCTTC
>TRBV28|once|TRBJ2-7|NA
CASSSWTVSYEQYF
TGTGCCAGCAGCTCCTGGACCGTTTCCTACGAGCAGTACTTC
>TRBV7-9|once|TRBJ2-3|NA
CASSLGSPTDTQYF
TGTGCCAGCAGCCTCGGGAGTCCCACAGATACGCAGTATTTT
>TRBV27|NA|TRBJ1-1|NA
CASSLSAGVVTEAFF
TGTGCCAGCAGTTTATCGGCAGGGGTGGTCACTGAAGCTTTCTTT
>TRBV5-1|NA|TRBJ2-3|TRBD2
CASSLAGTSGSDTQYF
TGCGCCAGCAGCTTGGCCGGGACTAGCGGGAGCGATACGCAGTATTTT
>TRBV11-2|NA|TRBJ2-5|NA
CASSSVGETQYF
TGTGCCAGCAGCTCGGTAGGGGAGACCCAGTACTTC
>TRBV28|NA|TRBJ2-3|NA
CASSIDMQDTQYF
TGTGCCAGCAGCATCGATATGCAAGATACGCAGTATTTT
>TRBV6-5|NA|TRBJ1-2|NA
CASSYSGGGDLYGYTF
TGTGCCAGCAGTTACTCGGGAGGTGGGGATCTCTATGGCTACACCTTC
>TRBV28|NA|TRBJ2-7|NA
CASSLQNSEQYF
TGTGCCAGCAGTTTACAGAATTCCGAGCAGTACTTC
>TRBV27|NA|TRBJ1-1|NA
CASSLLPGRTEAFF
TGTGCCAGCAGTTTACTACCGGGGCGAACTGAAGCTTTCTTT
>TRBV4-1|NA|TRBJ2-7|NA
CASSQDYGERSYEQYF
TGCGCCAGCAGCCAAGATTACGGGGAAAGGTCCTACGAGCAGTACTTC
>TRBV19|NA|TRBJ1-5|NA
CASSMGSAASPQHF
TGTGCCAGTAGTATGGGATCCGCGGCAAGCCCCCAGCATTTT
>TRBV18|NA|TRBJ2-7|TRBD2
CASSSGTSGSRRADEQYF
TGTGCCAGCTCATCCGGGACTAGCGGGAGTAGGCGCGCGGACGAGCAGTACTTC
>TRBV4-1|NA|TRBJ2-7|TRBD2
CASSQDPRGGTYEQYF
TGCGCCAGCAGCCAAGATCCTCGGGGGGGGACCTACGAGCAGTACTTC
>TRBV11-2|once|TRBJ2-5|NA
CASSLLWGHAGVGQETQYF
TGTGCCAGCAGCTTATTGTGGGGACACGCCGGGGTAGGGCAAGAGACCCAGTACTTC
>TRBV7-6|NA|TRBJ2-1|TRBD2
CASSLVAGVGNEQFF
TGTGCCAGCAGCTTGGTAGCGGGAGTCGGGAATGAGCAGTTCTTC
>TRBV28|NA|TRBJ2-7|NA
CASSLYSGLSSYEQYF
TGTGCCAGCAGCCTATATTCGGGGTTGAGCTCCTACGAGCAGTACTTC
>TRBV19|NA|TRBJ2-7|TRBD2
CASSTALAGGREQYF
TGTGCCAGTAGTACCGCTCTAGCGGGAGGAAGAGAGCAGTACTTC
>TRBV7-2|NA|TRBJ1-1|TRBD1
CASSSTGGAVKSEAFF
TGTGCCAGCAGCTCGACAGGGGGCGCGGTTAAATCTGAAGCTTTCTTT
>TRBV4-3|NA|TRBJ2-1|NA
CASSPVLYNEQFF
TGCGCCAGCAGCCCCGTTCTCTACAATGAGCAGTTCTTC
>TRBV10-3|few|TRBJ2-7|TRBD1
CAISTLRTGESDEQYF
TGTGCCATCAGTACCTTAAGGACAGGGGAGAGTGACGAGCAGTACTTC
>TRBV7-9|NA|TRBJ2-1|TRBD2
CASSLPGLANNEQFF
TGTGCCAGCAGCCTCCCGGGACTAGCAAACAATGAGCAGTTCTTC
>TRBV28|NA|TRBJ1-5|NA
CASSRALGQPQHF
TGTGCCAGCAGTAGGGCTTTGGGTCAGCCCCAGCATTTT
>TRBV7-9|NA|TRBJ2-1|TRBD2
CASSTSRLAGVSSYNEQFF
TGTGCCAGCAGCACCAGCCGACTAGCGGGAGTGAGTTCCTACAATGAGCAGTTCTTC